This section outlines one T cell receptor (beta chain) sequence together with its context. This sample is drawn from a study of blood T cell repertoires in COVID-19. As for the study in general: Samples taken during acute and convalescent COVID-19 were collected in the United States, Italy and Spain.

Produced via immunoSEQ multiplex PCR; TCRdb's table is partial and in-frame only. The sample carries some 230,000 clones, about 88% recorded once. This sequence was found in a woman in her 50s with COVID-19, enrolled during active disease. Material: peripheral blood.

Here the CDR3 DNA reads TGTGCCAGCAGCAAAGTAGCATCTAGCGGGGGGGCCCAAAGAAGAGAGACCCAGTACTTC. The encoded protein is CASSKVASSGGAQRRETQYF. The V call is TRBV21-1, the J call TRBJ2-5; the listed D gene, TRBD2, was not tested against the DNA. TRBV21-1 is noted as a pseudogene. The CDR3 extends over 20 amino acids.